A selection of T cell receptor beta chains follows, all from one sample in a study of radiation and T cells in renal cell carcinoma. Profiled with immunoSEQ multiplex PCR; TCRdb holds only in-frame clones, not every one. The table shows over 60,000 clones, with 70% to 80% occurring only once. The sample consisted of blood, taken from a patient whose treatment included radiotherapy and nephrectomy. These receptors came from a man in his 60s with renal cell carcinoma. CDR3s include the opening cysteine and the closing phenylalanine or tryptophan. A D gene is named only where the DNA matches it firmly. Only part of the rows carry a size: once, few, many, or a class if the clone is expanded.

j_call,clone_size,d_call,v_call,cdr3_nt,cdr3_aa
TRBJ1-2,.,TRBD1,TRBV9,TGTGCCAGCAGCGTAGGGACAGGGGGGGGCTATGGCTACACCTTC,CASSVGTGGGYGYTF
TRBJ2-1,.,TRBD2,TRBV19,TGTGCCAGTAGTACCGAGGCCCGGGGGGGACCCCATTACAATGAGCAGTTCTTC,CASSTEARGGPHYNEQFF
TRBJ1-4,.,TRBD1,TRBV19,TGTGCCAGTAGTCTCCCAGGGGGCCGTAGGGAAAAACTGTTTTTT,CASSLPGGRREKLFF
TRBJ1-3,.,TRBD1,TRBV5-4,TGTGCCACCATGGCGGGACAGACCTCTGGAAACACCATATATTTT,CATMAGQTSGNTIYF
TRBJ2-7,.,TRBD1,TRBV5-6,TGTGCCAGCAGCCGGACAGGGCCCCCTTATGCTTACGAGCAGTACTTC,CASSRTGPPYAYEQYF
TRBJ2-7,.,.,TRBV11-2,TGTGCCAGCAGCTTAACAGGGAGCGGCTACGAGCAGTACTTC,CASSLTGSGYEQYF
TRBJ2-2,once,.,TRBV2,TGTGCCAGCACCCAGGACGGTGGGGACACCGGGGAGCTGTTTTTT,CASTQDGGDTGELFF
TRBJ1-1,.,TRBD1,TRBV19,TGTGCCAGTAGTCAATACAGGGGGCTAGCTTTCTTT,CASSQYRGLAFF
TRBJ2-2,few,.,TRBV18,TGTGCCAGCTCACCACCGTGGAACACCGGGGAGCTGTTTTTT,CASSPPWNTGELFF
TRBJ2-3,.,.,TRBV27,TGTGCCAGCAGTAGTCTAGCAGAGACCCCGGGCACAGATACGCAGTATTTT,CASSSLAETPGTDTQYF
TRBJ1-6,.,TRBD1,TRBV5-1,TGCGCCAGCAGGGTAGAGGGACAGGGGCCGTTTTCACCCCTCCACTTT,CASRVEGQGPFSPLHF
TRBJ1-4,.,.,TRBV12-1,TGTGCCAGCAGCTTTGGTGGACAAAATGAAAAACTGTTTTTT,CASSFGGQNEKLFF
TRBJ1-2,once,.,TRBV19,TGTGCCAGTAGCACCCCTGGGCTGGTTACGTATGGCTACACCTTC,CASSTPGLVTYGYTF
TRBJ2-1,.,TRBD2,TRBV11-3,TGTGCCAGCAGCACAGTTCCTAGCGGGACCTACAATGAGCAGTTCTTC,CASSTVPSGTYNEQFF
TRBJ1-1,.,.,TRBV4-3,TGCGCCAGCAGCCAAGAGATAGGACGGAACACTGAAGCTTTCTTT,CASSQEIGRNTEAFF
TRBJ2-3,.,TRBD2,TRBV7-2,TGTGCCAGCAGCCCGAGCGGGAGTTTCACAGATACGCAGTATTTT,CASSPSGSFTDTQYF
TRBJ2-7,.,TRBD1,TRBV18,TGTGCCAGCTCACCTAATACAGGGGGTGGCTACGAGCAGTACTTC,CASSPNTGGGYEQYF
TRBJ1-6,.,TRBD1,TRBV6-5,TGTGCCAGCAGTGGGACAGGGACTAGGAATTCACCCCTCCACTTT,CASSGTGTRNSPLHF
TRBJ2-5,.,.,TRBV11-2,TGTGCCAGCAGCTTAGATCACAGGGAAGAGACCCAGTACTTC,CASSLDHREETQYF
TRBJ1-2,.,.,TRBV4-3,TGCGCCAGCAGCCAAGTGCCCCAGAATGGCTACACCTTC,CASSQVPQNGYTF
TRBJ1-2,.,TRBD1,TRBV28,TGTGCCAGCGGATCCAGGGGGCTCGGCTATGGCTACACCTTC,CASGSRGLGYGYTF
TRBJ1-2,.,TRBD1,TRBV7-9,TGTGCCAGCGGACAGGGGACGGGTGGCGATGGCTACACCTTC,CASGQGTGGDGYTF
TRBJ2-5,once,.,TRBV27,TGTGCCAGCAGTTGGCGACAGAGAAGCCAAGAGACCCAGTACTTC,CASSWRQRSQETQYF
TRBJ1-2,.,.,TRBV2,TGTGCCACCTCCTCTGAAGCCGGCTATGGCTACACCTTC,CATSSEAGYGYTF
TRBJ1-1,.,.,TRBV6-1,TGTGCCAGCAGTGAAGCTCGGGGAACTCCTGAAGCTTTCTTT,CASSEARGTPEAFF
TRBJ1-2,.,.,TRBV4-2,TGTGCCAGCAGCCAAGACTGGACGGGAACGATGGGGGGCTACACCTTC,CASSQDWTGTMGGYTF
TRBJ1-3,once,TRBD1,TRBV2,TGTGCCAGCACCCGGGACAGCTCTGGAAACACCATATATTTT,CASTRDSSGNTIYF
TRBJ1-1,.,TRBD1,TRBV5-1,TGCGCCAGCAGCTCACGGGGACAGGGTCAAGAAGCTTTCTTT,CASSSRGQGQEAFF
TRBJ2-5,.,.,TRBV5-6,TGTGCCAGCAGCCTTCGGGAGACCCAGTACTTC,CASSLRETQYF
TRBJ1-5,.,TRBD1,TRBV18,TGTGCCAGCTCACAAATGACAGGGGGCGAGCCCCAGCATTTT,CASSQMTGGEPQHF
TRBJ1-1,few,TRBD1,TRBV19,TGTGCCAGTAACCGGGGCAGGGGGTTTGAAGCTTTCTTT,CASNRGRGFEAFF
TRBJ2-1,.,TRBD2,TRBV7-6,TGTGCCAGCAGCCCCCGGCTAGCGGGAGTCGGTAAGGATGAGCAGTTCTTC,CASSPRLAGVGKDEQFF
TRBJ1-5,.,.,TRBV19,TGTGCCAGTAGTTGGGACTGGGGCAATCAGCCCCAGCATTTT,CASSWDWGNQPQHF
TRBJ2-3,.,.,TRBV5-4,TGTGCCAGCAGCACCCCTAGCACAGATACGCAGTATTTT,CASSTPSTDTQYF
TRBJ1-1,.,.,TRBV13,TGTGCCAGCAGCCCCTCCACCCAAACGTGGGAGAACACTGAAGCTTTCTTT,CASSPSTQTWENTEAFF
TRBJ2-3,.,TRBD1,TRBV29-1,TGCAGCGTCGAGGGAACAGGGGCTGATACGCAGTATTTT,CSVEGTGADTQYF
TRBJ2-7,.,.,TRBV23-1,TGCGCCAGCAGGGGAAGGGGAGTACACCCTTACGAGCAGTACTTC,CASRGRGVHPYEQYF
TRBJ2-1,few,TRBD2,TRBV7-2,TGTGCCACTCTAGCGGGTCCGCCGGCTGAGCAGTTCTTC,CATLAGPPAEQFF
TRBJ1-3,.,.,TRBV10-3,TGTGCCATCAGTGATTGGCAGGCAGGGGAAGGAAACACCATATATTTT,CAISDWQAGEGNTIYF
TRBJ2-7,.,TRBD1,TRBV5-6,TGTGCCAGCAGCTTGGTGGGACAGGGGAACGAGCAGTACTTC,CASSLVGQGNEQYF
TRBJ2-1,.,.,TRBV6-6,TGTGCCAGCACCCCCGATCGAAATGAGCAGTTCTTC,CASTPDRNEQFF
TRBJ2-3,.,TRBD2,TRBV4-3,TGCGCCAGCAGCCAAGGAGCAGCGGGGAGCACAGATACGCAGTATTTT,CASSQGAAGSTDTQYF
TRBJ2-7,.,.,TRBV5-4,TGTGCCAGCAGCCAGGGAGGTTTGGACGAGCAGTACTTC,CASSQGGLDEQYF
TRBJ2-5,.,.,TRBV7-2,TGTGCCAGCAGCTTTGTGACGGACCCCCAAGAGACCCAGTACTTC,CASSFVTDPQETQYF
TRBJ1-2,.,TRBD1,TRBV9,TGTGCCAGCAGCGAAGGGACAGGAATGCTTTATGGCTACACCTTC,CASSEGTGMLYGYTF
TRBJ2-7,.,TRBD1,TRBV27,TGTGCCAGCAGAGCGAACAGGGGGACTTACCCACAGGACGAGCAGTACTTC,CASRANRGTYPQDEQYF
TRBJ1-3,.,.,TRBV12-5,TGTGCTAGTGGTTCCGGGAACCTAGAGGACACCATATATTTT,CASGSGNLEDTIYF
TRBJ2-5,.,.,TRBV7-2,TGTGCCAGCAGCTTACAGGGGATATTGGGAGAGACCCAGTACTTC,CASSLQGILGETQYF
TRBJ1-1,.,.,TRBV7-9,TGTGCCAGCAGCTCCGCGACCGCTTTGAACACTGAAGCTTTCTTT,CASSSATALNTEAFF
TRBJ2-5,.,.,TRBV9,TGTGCCAGCAGCGGGTACCAAGAGACCCAGTACTTC,CASSGYQETQYF
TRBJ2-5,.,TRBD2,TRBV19,TGTGCCAGTACTAGCGGGGGGGCGTCCGGGGAGACCCAGTACTTC,CASTSGGASGETQYF
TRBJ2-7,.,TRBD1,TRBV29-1,TGCAGCGTACTCGGACAGGGGAAGGCCTACGAGCAGTACTTC,CSVLGQGKAYEQYF
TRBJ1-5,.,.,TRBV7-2,TGTGCCAGCAGCTATTCCAATCAGCCCCAGCATTTT,CASSYSNQPQHF